The sequence of this T cell receptor beta chain was determined in a study of PD-1 blockade in classical Hodgkin lymphoma. Study findings and constraints: Newly diagnosed patients reportedly trailed healthy donors in baseline TCR diversity. Possibly reflecting disease activity or prior therapy, repertoire differences have causes that remain undefined.

As concerns this clone: The antigen is undetermined.

Time point here: newly diagnosed, previously untreated cHL patient sample. Repertoires were generated with immunoSEQ multiplex PCR, while TCRdb's copy carries only in-frame clones and drops some. Here the sample spans 70,000 or so clones, about 93% being singletons. Germline CDR1 KGHSH, CDR2 LQKENI. This CDR3 is 15 amino acids long. V trimming: 0 bases; J trimming: 5 bases; junction bases outside the gene matches: 6. What was sequenced was peripheral blood mononuclear cells (PBMCs). The V gene is TRBV18, the J gene TRBJ1-2, with 7 bases lining up with TRBD1. This TCR was sampled from a human donor with classical Hodgkin lymphoma. CDR3 loop: CASSPPPGGPYGYTF. CDR3 bases: TGTGCCAGCTCACCACCGCCAGGGGGGCCTTATGGCTACACCTTC.